This T cell receptor (beta chain) was identified in a study of post-analysis software for immune sequencing data. Turning to the study itself: In terms of disease course, relapsing-remitting, secondary progressive and progressive-relapsing multiple sclerosis were included. Overall study findings and caveats: Relative to controls, patients had several TRBV segments at higher frequency, with TRBV5-6, TRBV5-1 and TRBV20-1 among these. Batch-mates among the samples co-clustered strongly by F measure.

Sequencing libraries made from TCR beta cDNA carried unique molecular identifiers. T cells numbering roughly 0.9 to 10 million yielded cDNA molecules that totaled about 500,000. MiXCR was run by TCRdb on the PCR reads, yielding one entry per CDR3 protein. The sample holds about 770,000 distinct CDR3 sequences; under 60% are singletons and the top ten take just under 5%. This CDR3 comprises 17 residues. The V gene's germline CDR1 is LGHDT and CDR2 YNNKEL (reference sequence). Comments on this clonotype: Its matching antigen is unknown. One junction end disagrees with the germline gene, perhaps due to a read error.

The V and J genes are TRBV3-1 and TRBJ1-2, with 9 bases fitting TRBD1. The material sequenced was blood. The origin of this receptor is a girl aged 5-17 years with multiple sclerosis. This CDR3 reads CASTQLGQGQWGNGYTF. The CDR3 DNA follows: TGTGCCAGCACCCAACTGGGACAGGGACAATGGGGGAATGGCTACACCTTC.